This T cell receptor (beta chain) was profiled in a study of cytomegalovirus exposure and HLA in healthy donors. Use of 60 Vbeta and 13 Jbeta primers characterized the PCR. The table came from immunoSEQ multiplex PCR; TCRdb's copy has only in-frame clones and leaves some out. This sample contains under 130,000 clones. Study conclusions and caveats: Altogether, 170 or so TCR beta chains were recorded as cytomegalovirus-associated.

Points on this clone: Its specificity is unknown.

Germline V gene data show CDR1 as SGHTA and CDR2 as FQGNSA. The CDR3 has 14 residues. Trimming removed 5 bases from V and 8 bases from J; junction bases left unmatched: 3. This chain uses TRBV7-2 with TRBJ2-1; 13 bases fit TRBD2. The clonotype originates from a man aged 35-49 years in good health and CMV-seronegative. The sequencing sample was made of PBMCs. CDR3 in amino acids: CASSTSGGVDEQFF. CDR3 bases: TGTGCCAGCAGCACTAGCGGGGGGGTCGATGAGCAGTTCTTC.